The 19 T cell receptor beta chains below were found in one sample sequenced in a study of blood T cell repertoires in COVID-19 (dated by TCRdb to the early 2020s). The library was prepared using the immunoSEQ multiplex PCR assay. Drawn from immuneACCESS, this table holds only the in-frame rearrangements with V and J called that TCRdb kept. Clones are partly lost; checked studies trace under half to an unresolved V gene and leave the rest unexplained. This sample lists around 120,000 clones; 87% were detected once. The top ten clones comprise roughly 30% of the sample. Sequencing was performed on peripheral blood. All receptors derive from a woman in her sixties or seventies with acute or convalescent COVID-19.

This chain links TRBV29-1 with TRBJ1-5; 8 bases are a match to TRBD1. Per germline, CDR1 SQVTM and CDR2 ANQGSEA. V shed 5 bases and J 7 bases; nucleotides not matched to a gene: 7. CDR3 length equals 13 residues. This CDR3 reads CSVMTGAGQPQHF. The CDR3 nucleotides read TGCAGCGTTATGACAGGGGCGGGACAGCCCCAGCATTTT.

The CDR3 sequence is CTSSQGSGPLGNTIYF. In DNA, the CDR3 is TGCACCAGCAGCCAAGGGTCTGGGCCTTTGGGAAACACCATATATTTT. The V and J genes are TRBV1 and TRBJ1-3; TRBD1, as called in the table, went unchecked against the DNA. TRBV1 is listed as a pseudogene. This CDR3 contains 16 residues.

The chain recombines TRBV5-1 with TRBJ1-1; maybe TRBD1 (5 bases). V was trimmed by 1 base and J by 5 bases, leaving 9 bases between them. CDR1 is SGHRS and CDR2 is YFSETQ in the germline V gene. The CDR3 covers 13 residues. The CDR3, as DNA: TGCGCCAGCAGCTTGCAGGGTAGGACTGAAGCTTTCTTT. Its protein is CASSLQGRTEAFF.

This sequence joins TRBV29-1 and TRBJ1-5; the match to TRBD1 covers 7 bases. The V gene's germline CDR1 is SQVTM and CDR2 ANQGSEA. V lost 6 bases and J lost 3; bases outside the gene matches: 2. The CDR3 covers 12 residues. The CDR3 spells CSVGQNNQPQHF. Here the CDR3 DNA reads TGCAGCGTGGGACAGAACAATCAGCCCCAGCATTTT.

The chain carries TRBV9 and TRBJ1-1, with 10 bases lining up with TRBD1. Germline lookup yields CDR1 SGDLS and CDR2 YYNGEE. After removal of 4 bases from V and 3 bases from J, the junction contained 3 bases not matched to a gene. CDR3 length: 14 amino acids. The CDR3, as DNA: TGTGCCAGCAGCCGGGACAGGGGATACACTGAAGCTTTCTTT. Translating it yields CASSRDRGYTEAFF.

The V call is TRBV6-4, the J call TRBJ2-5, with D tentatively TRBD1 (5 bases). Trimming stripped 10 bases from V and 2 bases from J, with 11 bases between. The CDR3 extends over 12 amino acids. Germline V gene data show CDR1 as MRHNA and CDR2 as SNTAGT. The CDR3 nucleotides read TGTGCCACCCTGGCAGGGCAAGAGACCCAGTACTTC. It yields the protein CATLAGQETQYF.

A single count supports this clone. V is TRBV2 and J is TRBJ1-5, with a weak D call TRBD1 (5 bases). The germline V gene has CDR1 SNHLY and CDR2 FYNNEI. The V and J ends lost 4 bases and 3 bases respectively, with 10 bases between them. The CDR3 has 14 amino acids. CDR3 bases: TGTGCCAGCAGTGGCGACAGTTACAATCAGCCCCAGCATTTT. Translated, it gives CASSGDSYNQPQHF.

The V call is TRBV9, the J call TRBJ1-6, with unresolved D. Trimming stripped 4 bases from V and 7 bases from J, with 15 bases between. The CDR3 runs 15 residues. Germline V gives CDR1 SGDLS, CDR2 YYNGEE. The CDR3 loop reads CASSSQGGDNSPLHF. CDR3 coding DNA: TGTGCCAGCAGCTCCCAAGGAGGCGACAATTCACCCCTCCACTTT.

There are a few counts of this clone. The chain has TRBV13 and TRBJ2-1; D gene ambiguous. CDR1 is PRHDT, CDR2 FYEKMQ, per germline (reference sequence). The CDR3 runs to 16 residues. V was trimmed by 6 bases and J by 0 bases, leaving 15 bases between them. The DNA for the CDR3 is TGTGCCAGCAGTCCCGATGGGCCGAGCTCCTACAATGAGCAGTTCTTC. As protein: CASSPDGPSSYNEQFF.

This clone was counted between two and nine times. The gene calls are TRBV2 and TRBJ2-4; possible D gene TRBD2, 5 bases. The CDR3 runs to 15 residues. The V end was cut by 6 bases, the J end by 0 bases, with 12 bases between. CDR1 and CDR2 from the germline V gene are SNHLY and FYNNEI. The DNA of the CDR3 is TGTGCCAGCAGGGAGACTACGATAGCCAAAAACATTCAGTACTTC. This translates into CASRETTIAKNIQYF. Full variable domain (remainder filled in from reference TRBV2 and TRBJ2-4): EPEVTQTPSHQVTQMGQEVILRCVPISNHLYFYWYRQILGQKVEFLVSFYNNEISEKSEIFDDQFSVERPDGSNFTLKIRSTKLEDSAMYFCASRETTIAKNIQYFGAGTRLSVL.

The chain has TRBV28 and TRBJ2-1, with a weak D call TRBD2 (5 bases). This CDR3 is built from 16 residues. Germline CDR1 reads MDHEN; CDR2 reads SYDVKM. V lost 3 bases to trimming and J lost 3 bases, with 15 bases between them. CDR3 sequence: CASSFGGADGYNEQFF. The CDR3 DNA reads TGTGCCAGCAGTTTCGGAGGAGCAGACGGCTACAATGAGCAGTTCTTC.

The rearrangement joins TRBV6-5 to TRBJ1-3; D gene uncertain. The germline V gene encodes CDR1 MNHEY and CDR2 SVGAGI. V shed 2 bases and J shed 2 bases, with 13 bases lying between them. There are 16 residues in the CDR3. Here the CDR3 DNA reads TGTGCCAGCAGTTACCGCCATGGTTCTACTGGAAACACCATATATTTT. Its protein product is CASSYRHGSTGNTIYF.

CDR3: CASSQGQVSSGANVLTF. CDR3 DNA: TGTGCCAGCAGCCAGGGACAGGTTAGCTCTGGGGCCAACGTCCTGACTTTC. The chain uses TRBV5-4 and TRBJ2-6; TRBD1 matches at 8 bases. The V gene end was trimmed by 4 bases and the J gene end by 0 bases; junction bases not matched to a gene: 6. The CDR3 covers 17 residues. CDR1 is SGHNT and CDR2 is YYREEE in the germline V gene (reference sequence).

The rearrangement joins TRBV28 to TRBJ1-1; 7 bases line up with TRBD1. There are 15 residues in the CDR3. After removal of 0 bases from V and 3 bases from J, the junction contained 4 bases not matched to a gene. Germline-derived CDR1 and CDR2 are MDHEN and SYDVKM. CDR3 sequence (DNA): TGTGCCAGCAGTTTATGGGGGACAGCTGACACTGAAGCTTTCTTT. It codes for CASSLWGTADTEAFF.

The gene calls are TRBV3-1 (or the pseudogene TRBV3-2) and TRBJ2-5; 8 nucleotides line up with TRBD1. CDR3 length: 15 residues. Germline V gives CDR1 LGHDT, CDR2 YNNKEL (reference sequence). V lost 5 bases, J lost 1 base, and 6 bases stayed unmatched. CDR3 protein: CASSFPGGGQETQYF. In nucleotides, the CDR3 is TGTGCCAGCAGCTTCCCAGGGGGCGGCCAAGAGACCCAGTACTTC.

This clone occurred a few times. The CDR3 DNA follows: TGTGCCAGCAGTCCAACAGATACGCAGTATTTT. It encodes CASSPTDTQYF. This chain links TRBV12-3 or TRBV12-4 with TRBJ2-3; D is ambiguous. CDR3 length: 11 amino acids. V was clipped by 5 bases and J by 3 bases, with 3 bases between them.

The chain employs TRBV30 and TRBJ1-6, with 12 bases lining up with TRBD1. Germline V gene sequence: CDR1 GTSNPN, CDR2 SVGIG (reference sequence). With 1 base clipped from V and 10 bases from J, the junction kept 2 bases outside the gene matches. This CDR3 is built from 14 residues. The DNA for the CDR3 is TGTGCCTGGAGTGGGGGACAGGGGGCATCACCCCTCCACTTT. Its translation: CAWSGGQGASPLHF.

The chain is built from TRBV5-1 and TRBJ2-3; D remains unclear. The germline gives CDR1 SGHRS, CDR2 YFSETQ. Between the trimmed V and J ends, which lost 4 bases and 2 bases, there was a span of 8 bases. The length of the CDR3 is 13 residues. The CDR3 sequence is CASSQQITDTQYF. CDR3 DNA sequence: TGCGCCAGCAGCCAACAGATCACAGATACGCAGTATTTT.

The CDR3 spells CASSSPGQGSLQHF. The CDR3 DNA follows: TGTGCCAGCAGTTCTCCTGGACAGGGTAGCCTCCAGCATTTT. The rearrangement links TRBV28 to TRBJ1-5, with 8 bases identical to TRBD1. Germline V gene sequence: CDR1 MDHEN, CDR2 SYDVKM. The trim removed 4 bases at V and 12 bases at J, leaving 11 bases unmatched. The CDR3 sequence is 14 residues long.